This T cell receptor beta chain emerged from a study of blood T cell repertoires in COVID-19. Study-level background: Samples came from the United States, Italy and Spain, spanning acute and convalescent COVID-19. T cells, B-cell-depleted T cells, or PBMCs supplied cDNA or gDNA.

This clone has only one observation. The repertoire was sequenced with immunoSEQ multiplex PCR; TCRdb's copy has only in-frame clones and lacks some. The sample carries 150,000 or so clones, around 83% recorded once. After removal of 2 bases from V and 6 bases from J, the junction contained 9 bases not matched to a gene. Germline lookup yields CDR1 SGHRS and CDR2 YFSETQ. This CDR3 has 17 amino acids. V usage is TRBV5-1 and J usage is TRBJ2-2, with 11 bases fitting TRBD2. The TCR was taken from a woman between 45 and 65 years old in a cohort sampled during active or convalescent COVID-19. The sequenced material came from peripheral blood. The CDR3 reads CASSFTGASGGSGELFF. The CDR3 region has the DNA TGCGCCAGCAGCTTCACCGGGGCTAGCGGGGGGTCCGGGGAGCTGTTTTTT.